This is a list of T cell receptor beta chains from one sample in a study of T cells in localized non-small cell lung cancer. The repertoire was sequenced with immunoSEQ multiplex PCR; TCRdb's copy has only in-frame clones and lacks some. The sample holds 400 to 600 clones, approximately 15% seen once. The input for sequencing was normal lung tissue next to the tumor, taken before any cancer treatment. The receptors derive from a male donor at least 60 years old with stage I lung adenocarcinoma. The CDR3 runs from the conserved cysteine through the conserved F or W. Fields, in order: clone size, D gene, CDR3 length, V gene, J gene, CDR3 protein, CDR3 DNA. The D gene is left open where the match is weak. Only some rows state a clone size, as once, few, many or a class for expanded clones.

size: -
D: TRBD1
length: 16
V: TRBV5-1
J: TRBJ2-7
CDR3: CASSPGNRGSTYEQYF
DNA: TGCGCCAGCAGCCCGGGAAACAGGGGCTCTACCTACGAGCAGTACTTC

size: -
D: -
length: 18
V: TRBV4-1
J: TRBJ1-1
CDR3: CASSQGRQVGWRNTEAFF
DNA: TGCGCCAGCAGCCAAGGTCGACAGGTAGGGTGGAGGAACACTGAAGCTTTCTTT

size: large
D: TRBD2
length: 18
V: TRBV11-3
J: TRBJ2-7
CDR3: CASSLGGAVAGIAYEQYF
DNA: TGTGCCAGCAGCTTAGGTGGGGCTGTAGCGGGGATAGCCTACGAGCAGTACTTC

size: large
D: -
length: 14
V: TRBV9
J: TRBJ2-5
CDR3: CASSVGGSAPTQYF
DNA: TGTGCCAGCAGCGTAGGAGGGTCCGCGCCCACCCAGTACTTC

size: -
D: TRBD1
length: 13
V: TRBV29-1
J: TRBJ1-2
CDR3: CSVGTGSFYGYTF
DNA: TGCAGCGTTGGGACAGGGTCTTTCTATGGCTACACCTTC

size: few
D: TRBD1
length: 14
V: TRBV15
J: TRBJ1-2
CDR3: CATSRGRGLHGYTF
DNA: TGTGCCACCAGCCGAGGTAGGGGGCTCCATGGCTACACCTTC

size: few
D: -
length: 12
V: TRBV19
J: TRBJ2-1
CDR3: CASLGDHNEQFF
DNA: TGTGCCAGTCTGGGGGACCACAATGAGCAGTTCTTC

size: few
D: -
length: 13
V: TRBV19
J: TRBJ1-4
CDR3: CASGDSSREKLFF
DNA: TGTGCCAGTGGGGACTCCTCCCGCGAAAAACTGTTTTTT

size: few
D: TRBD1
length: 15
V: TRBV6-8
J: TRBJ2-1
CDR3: CASRITGTGMYEQFF
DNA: TGTGCCAGCAGAATCACCGGGACAGGGATGTATGAGCAGTTCTTC

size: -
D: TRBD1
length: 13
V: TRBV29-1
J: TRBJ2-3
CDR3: CSGDRGGTDTQYF
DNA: TGCAGCGGTGACAGGGGAGGCACAGATACGCAGTATTTT

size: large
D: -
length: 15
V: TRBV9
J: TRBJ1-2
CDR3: CASSAGGRQGYRYTF
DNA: TGTGCCAGCAGTGCCGGCGGTCGGCAGGGGTATCGCTACACCTTC

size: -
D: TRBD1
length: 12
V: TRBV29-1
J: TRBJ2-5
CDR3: CSVGRQGETQYF
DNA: TGCAGCGTTGGTAGACAGGGGGAGACCCAGTACTTC

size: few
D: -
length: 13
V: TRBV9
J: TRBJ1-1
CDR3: CASSVVAGAEAFF
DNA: TGTGCCAGCAGCGTAGTGGCAGGAGCTGAAGCTTTCTTT

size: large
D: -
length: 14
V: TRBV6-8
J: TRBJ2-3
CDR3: CASRRGTGTDTQYF
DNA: TGTGCCAGCAGAAGGGGCACGGGGACAGATACGCAGTATTTT

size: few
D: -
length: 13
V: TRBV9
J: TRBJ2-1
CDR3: CASSVDQRSEQFF
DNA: TGTGCCAGCAGCGTAGACCAGCGTAGTGAGCAGTTCTTC

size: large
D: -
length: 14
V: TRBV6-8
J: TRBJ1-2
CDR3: CASKSGETNYGYTF
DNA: TGTGCCAGCAAAAGCGGGGAAACTAACTATGGCTACACCTTC

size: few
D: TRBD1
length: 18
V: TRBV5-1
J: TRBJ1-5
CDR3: CASSLDLTGQGAHQPQHF
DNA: TGCGCCAGCAGCTTGGACCTGACGGGACAGGGGGCCCATCAGCCCCAGCATTTT

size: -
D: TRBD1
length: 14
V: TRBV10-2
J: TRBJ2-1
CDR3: CASSETGQHNEQFF
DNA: TGCGCCAGCAGTGAAACGGGACAGCACAATGAGCAGTTCTTC

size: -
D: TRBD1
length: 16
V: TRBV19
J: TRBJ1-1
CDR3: CASSIGFDRGGTEAFF
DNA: TGTGCCAGTAGTATAGGGTTTGACAGGGGAGGAACTGAAGCTTTCTTT